Each of the 22 T cell receptor beta chains below was sequenced from the same sample in a study of shared clonotypes between healthy human individuals (dated by TCRdb to 2018 to 2021). CD8 naive samples consisted of CD45RO-negative cells that were positively selected for CCR7, yielding a CD45RA+CCR7+ population without TemRA cells. Libraries were prepared through the immunoSEQ multiplex PCR assay. TCRdb stores this immuneACCESS table with in-frame sequences only. Part of the clones is absent; in the studies checked, under half of the shortfall reflects unresolved V genes, and no reason is known for the rest. This sample has about 580,000 clones in its table, and 98% of those were observed once. The ten largest clonotypes hold approximately 0.33% of the sample. The sequenced sample was naive CD8+ T cells sorted from blood. Taken with the paper, the label for cell subset or site translates to: CD45RA+CCR7+. These TCRs come from a man between 25 and 39 years old in good health.

J is TRBJ2-1 and V is TRBV9, with D possibly called TRBD1 or TRBD2 (5 bases each). The CDR3 contains 19 residues. Per the germline V gene, CDR1 is SGDLS and CDR2 is YYNGEE. V lost 3 bases and J 0 bases, leaving 22 bases between the germline ends. CDR3 in DNA: TGTGCCAGCAGCGGGCGGTCGGGGCCAGCGTATAGCTCCTACAATGAGCAGTTCTTC. Translation: CASSGRSGPAYSSYNEQFF.

This chain joins TRBV5-6 and TRBJ1-1; TRBD1 might be the D (6 bases). This CDR3 is built from 16 residues. In germline, CDR1 is SGHDT, CDR2 YYEEEE. Trimming left V 0 bases short and J 4 bases short, with 16 bases between. In nucleotides, the CDR3 is TGTGCCAGCAGCTTGGGGGCACACAGGGTTGTCACTGAAGCTTTCTTT. Translation gives CASSLGAHRVVTEAFF.

This clone was found once. The chain links TRBV7-9 to TRBJ2-1, with D possibly TRBD2 on 6 matching bases. The germline V gene encodes CDR1 SEHNR and CDR2 FQNEAQ (reference sequence). V lost 0 bases to trimming and J lost 7 bases, with 10 bases between them. The CDR3 runs 14 residues. This chain's CDR3 is CASSLAVADNEQFF. DNA for the CDR3: TGTGCCAGCAGCTTAGCAGTAGCGGATAATGAGCAGTTCTTC.

The CDR3 DNA follows: TGCGCCAGCAGCCCAACGACTAGCGGGAGCGGCGGGGAGCTGTTTTTT. This gives the protein CASSPTTSGSGGELFF. The chain joins TRBV5-1 to TRBJ2-2; 12 positions match TRBD2. V lost 4 bases to trimming and J lost 7 bases; unmatched junction nucleotides: 8. Germline assignment: CDR1 SGHRS and CDR2 YFSETQ. CDR3 size: 16 residues.

The rearrangement links TRBV29-1 to TRBJ2-7; 11 bases are a match to TRBD1. Germline trimming cut 6 bases from V and 0 bases from J; bases unmatched to any gene: 4. The CDR3 has 14 amino acids. Looked up from germline, CDR1 is SQVTM and CDR2 is ANQGSEA. CDR3 residues: CSVAGTGGSYEQYF. In DNA form, the CDR3 reads TGCAGCGTCGCCGGGACAGGGGGCTCCTACGAGCAGTACTTC.

The chain uses TRBV5-1 and TRBJ2-4; D uncertain. V was pared by 6 bases and J by 0 bases, with 13 bases between. Germline CDR1 and CDR2: SGHRS and YFSETQ. The CDR3 has 15 residues. The CDR3 region has the DNA TGCGCCAGCAACTGGAGCGCACGAGCCAAAAACATTCAGTACTTC. It codes for CASNWSARAKNIQYF.

CDR3 DNA sequence: TGTGCCAGCAGTTTATCCGGCGGGGGGCGGTGGGAGCAGTTCTTC. This gives the protein CASSLSGGGRWEQFF. The chain has TRBV27 and TRBJ2-1, with 8 nucleotides matching TRBD2. The CDR3 is 15 residues long. CDR1 is MNHEY and CDR2 is SMNVEV in the germline V gene (reference sequence). The V segment lost 0 bases and the J segment 10 bases; nucleotides outside the gene matches: 8.

The V and J genes are TRBV11-2 and TRBJ2-7, with 10 nucleotides matching TRBD1. Germline loops: CDR1 SGHAT, CDR2 FQNNGV. This CDR3 has 14 residues. The junction had 1 base not matched to a gene; V was cut back by 2 bases and J by 3 bases. CDR3 nucleotide sequence: TGTGCCAGCAGCTTACGGACAGGGGGCTACGAGCAGTACTTC. This encodes CASSLRTGGYEQYF. The whole variable domain, remainder taken from reference TRBV11-2 and TRBJ2-7, is EAGVAQSPRYKIIEKRQSVAFWCNPISGHATLYWYQQILGQGPKLLIQFQNNGVVDDSQLPKDRFSAERLKGVDSTLKIQPAKLEDSAVYLCASSLRTGGYEQYFGPGTRLTVT.

The chain combines TRBV5-8 with TRBJ2-3; D is unresolved. Germline CDR1 SGHTS, CDR2 YDEGEE. The CDR3 totals 15 residues. Trimming shortened V by 2 bases and J by 0 bases, and 10 bases separated the two germline ends. DNA of the CDR3: TGTGCCAGCAGCTTTTTTATGGAAAGCACAGATACGCAGTATTTT. It is translated as CASSFFMESTDTQYF.

The chain is built from TRBV19 and TRBJ1-1; D perhaps matches TRBD1 (5 bases). The CDR3 consists of 14 residues. V lost 3 bases and J 4 bases, leaving 12 bases between the germline ends. CDR1 is LNHDA and CDR2 is SQIVND in the germline V gene (reference sequence). The CDR3 loop is CASSILGGSTEAFF. CDR3 coding DNA: TGTGCCAGTAGTATCCTCGGGGGGAGCACTGAAGCTTTCTTT.

The chain couples TRBV2 to TRBJ2-5, with no clear D. V lost 1 base, J lost 3 bases, and 12 bases lay in between. Germline assignment: CDR1 SNHLY and CDR2 FYNNEI. This CDR3 has 15 residues. CDR3 in amino acids: CASSEGALKEETQYF. The CDR3 region has the DNA TGTGCCAGCAGTGAAGGCGCTTTAAAGGAAGAGACCCAGTACTTC.

The chain links TRBV6-5 to TRBJ2-3; D is unclear. Trimming took 6 bases from V and 4 from J, leaving 11 bases between them. The CDR3 runs to 13 residues. The V gene's germline CDR1 is MNHEY and CDR2 SVGAGI. CDR3 loop: CASSVGPPDTQYF. The CDR3 DNA reads as TGTGCCAGCAGCGTTGGACCCCCAGATACGCAGTATTTT.

This chain connects TRBV14 to TRBJ2-7; perhaps TRBD2 as D (5 bases). The CDR3 covers 18 residues. The V and J ends lost 4 bases and 1 base respectively, with 23 bases between them. Germline CDR1 is SGHDN and CDR2 is FVKESK. Written as DNA, the CDR3 is TGTGCCAGCAGCCTCGGTATTGGCGGGTCTCCAAGGTCCTACGAGCAGTACTTC. Its translation: CASSLGIGGSPRSYEQYF.

The chain is built from TRBV27 and TRBJ2-1, with D uncertain. CDR1 and CDR2 (germline): MNHEY, SMNVEV (reference sequence). Trimming cost V 4 bases and J 8 bases, with 9 bases left between them. The CDR3 extends over 12 amino acids. The CDR3 reads CASSSTGDEQFF. The CDR3, as DNA: TGTGCCAGCAGTTCCACTGGGGATGAGCAGTTCTTC.

The chain has TRBV6-5 and TRBJ2-7; TRBD2 aligns across 10 bases. The CDR3 extends over 14 amino acids. With 5 bases clipped from V and 2 bases from J, the junction kept 3 bases outside the gene matches. CDR1 and CDR2 (germline): MNHEY, SVGAGI. CDR3 protein: CASSPTSGTYEQYF. In DNA, the CDR3 is TGTGCCAGCAGTCCAACTAGCGGGACCTACGAGCAGTACTTC.

The chain recombines TRBV6-1 with TRBJ2-7, with D unclear. The germline V gene encodes CDR1 MNHNS and CDR2 SASEGT. This CDR3 is built from 14 residues. Trimming cost V 1 base and J 4 bases, with 11 bases left between them. This CDR3 reads CASSEVGNWYEQYF. CDR3 nucleotides: TGTGCCAGCAGTGAAGTGGGGAACTGGTACGAGCAGTACTTC.

A single count supports this clone. The V gene is TRBV7-6, the J gene TRBJ2-7; D unresolved. CDR1 and CDR2 (germline): SGHVS, FNYEAQ. The CDR3 is 17 residues long. Between the trimmed V and J ends, which lost 5 bases and 0 bases, there was a span of 20 bases. The chain's CDR3 is CASSPSARAESSYEQYF. The CDR3 DNA follows: TGTGCCAGCAGCCCAAGTGCCCGGGCGGAGAGCTCCTACGAGCAGTACTTC.

The V gene is TRBV5-1, the J gene TRBJ2-2; TRBD1 might be the D (6 bases). This CDR3 contains 11 residues. V gave up 7 bases and J gave up 5 bases, with 6 bases separating them. Looked up from germline, CDR1 is SGHRS and CDR2 is YFSETQ. This CDR3 is CASQGTGELFF. The DNA for the CDR3 is TGCGCCAGCCAGGGGACCGGGGAGCTGTTTTTT.

This clone was found once. The chain joins TRBV11-2 to TRBJ2-5; D ambiguous. CDR1 SGHAT and CDR2 FQNNGV come from the germline V gene. V lost 5 bases, J lost 4 bases, and 8 bases lay in between. The CDR3 spans 12 residues. In nucleotides, the CDR3 is TGTGCCAGCAGCCCAATCGGAGAGACCCAGTACTTC. Protein sequence: CASSPIGETQYF.

The V call is TRBV21-1, the J call TRBJ2-1. TRBV21-1 is deemed a pseudogene. The CDR3 is made up of 16 amino acids. In nucleotides, the CDR3 is TGTGCCAGCAGCCCCGTCGGGCCCAACTCCTACAATGAGCAGTTCTTC. It codes for CASSPVGPNSYNEQFF.

The chain recombines TRBV7-2 with TRBJ2-7, with D possibly TRBD1 on 5 matching bases. The CDR3 has 13 residues. The V end lost 5 bases, the J end lost 2 bases, and 10 bases lay between the germline ends. CDR1 and CDR2 from the germline V gene are SGHTA and FQGNSA. CDR3 sequence: CASSPRATYEQYF. In DNA, the CDR3 is TGTGCCAGCAGCCCCAGGGCGACCTACGAGCAGTACTTC.

This chain uses TRBV7-9 with TRBJ2-7; TRBD2 matches 9 bases. CDR1 is SEHNR and CDR2 is FQNEAQ in the germline V gene (reference sequence). CDR3 length: 16 residues. Trimming at V came to 3 bases and at J to 5 bases, leaving 11 bases not matched to a gene. The CDR3 region is CASSLSPGLAVHEQYF. The DNA of the CDR3 is TGTGCCAGCAGCTTGAGCCCGGGACTAGCTGTACACGAGCAGTACTTC.